This T cell receptor beta chain was sequenced in a study of blood T cell repertoires in COVID-19. Study-wide background: Specimens from acute and convalescent COVID-19 originated in the United States, Italy and Spain.

Germline CDR1 KGHSH, CDR2 LQKENI. The ends lost 4 bases at V and 8 bases at J; junction bases unmatched: 13. The CDR3 has 16 residues. Authors' data handling: How many nucleated cells were present was estimated from reference gene primer amplification. The protocol was immunoSEQ multiplex PCR, while the TCRdb copy is restricted to in-frame clones and leaves out a portion. For V, J and clone size, that table is used; D and trimming come from the DNA. The table has over 120,000 clones, 80% seen once. J is TRBJ2-2 and V is TRBV18; TRBD2 agrees at 7 bases. The sequenced material came from peripheral blood. The TCR originated in a man between 65 and 79 years old who had recovered from COVID-19. CDR3: CASSQSSLAVRGELFF. The CDR3 nucleotides read TGTGCCAGCTCACAATCAAGCCTAGCGGTCCGGGGGGAGCTGTTTTTT.